Listed below are T cell receptor beta chains from one sample, sequenced in a study of T cell repertoires in cytomegalovirus infection. TCRdb re-analysed the reads in MiXCR, keeping a single row per CDR3 protein. The sample has approximately 190,000 distinct CDR3 sequences; 25% to 30% are singletons. Input material: PBMCs. The source of these receptors is a human donor in good health (CMV status not recorded). Some clones in this sample may be carry-over from other donors' samples. Both conserved end residues are part of each CDR3. Fields, in order: J gene, V gene, CDR3 length, CDR3 protein.

TRBJ2-2 TRBV5-6 15 CASSPDGRNTGELFF
TRBJ2-3 TRBV20-1 18 CSVIPSSGSGGSTDTQYF
TRBJ1-1 TRBV2 13 CASAAVGNTEAFF
TRBJ1-3 TRBV7-9 16 CASSSPSEGLGNTIYF
TRBJ2-3 TRBV29-1 14 CSVEGQRSTDTQYF
TRBJ2-3 TRBV7-6 16 CASSPAGTGLGDTQYF
TRBJ1-1 TRBV14 14 CASSLEYRNTEAFF
TRBJ2-4 TRBV7-3 18 CASSLTRRASLAKNIQYF
TRBJ2-2 TRBV7-2 16 CASSLGLRQAGGELFF
TRBJ2-3 TRBV4-1 13 CASSQVGTDTQYF
TRBJ2-3 TRBV20-1 16 CSARDNLAGDTDTQYF
TRBJ1-1 TRBV7-2 15 CASSLVGAGNTEAFF
TRBJ2-2 TRBV4-1 16 CASSQGRGWVAGELFF
TRBJ1-1 TRBV19 16 CASSIGVGGIGTEAFF
TRBJ1-5 TRBV19 15 CASNRAPGTNQPQHF
TRBJ2-2 TRBV7-2 13 CASSDSAARELFF
TRBJ1-2 TRBV10-2 14 CASSEWGQGVGYTF
TRBJ1-4 TRBV7-2 14 CASSLVGRGEKLFF
TRBJ1-2 TRBV29-1 12 CSVEDIGSGYTF
TRBJ2-7 TRBV7-6 14 CASSTQSGGYEQYF
TRBJ1-5 TRBV4-1 13 CASSQAGNQPQHF
TRBJ2-7 TRBV10-3 14 CAISRDREDYEQYF
TRBJ1-1 TRBV12-3/TRBV12-4 17 CASSSDRAGEGNTEAFF
TRBJ2-5 TRBV5-5 15 CASSIDPLLIETQYF
TRBJ2-7 TRBV20-1 14 CSARADRGPYEQYF
TRBJ1-5 TRBV7-6 15 CASSALPGDNQPQHF
TRBJ1-1 TRBV10-2 14 CASSDPGVNTEAFF
TRBJ1-2 TRBV12-3/TRBV12-4 15 CASSSTAQVNYGYTF
TRBJ2-7 TRBV10-2 12 CASSDRAYEQYF
TRBJ1-6 TRBV6-4 13 CATRPDRNSPLHF
TRBJ2-1 TRBV5-5 15 CASSLGEISYNEQFF
TRBJ1-2 TRBV7-9 14 CASSFGQGHYGYTF
TRBJ1-3 TRBV7-3 16 CASSLVGHNSENTIYF
TRBJ2-7 TRBV29-1 11 CSVARGGEQYF
TRBJ2-3 TRBV27 16 CASRVSGTAQTDTQYF
TRBJ1-1 TRBV7-2 14 CASSARDGLWEAFF
TRBJ1-2 TRBV7-2 14 CASSLEFRNYGYTF
TRBJ2-7 TRBV6-6 13 CAIKGGDRYEQYF
TRBJ1-1 TRBV2 14 CASSPVTLNTEAFF
TRBJ2-7 TRBV4-1 13 CASSFLGAYEQYF
TRBJ1-1 TRBV20-1 11 CSASRYTEAFF
TRBJ2-1 TRBV7-2 18 CASSFLAGGPGFYNEQFF
TRBJ1-1 TRBV12-3/TRBV12-4 14 CASSLGSPNFEAFF
TRBJ1-4 TRBV4-3 15 CASSQGRDRKEKLFF
TRBJ1-5 TRBV30 13 CAWSVTGNQPQHF
TRBJ2-1 TRBV6-1 15 CASILAGGFYNEQFF
TRBJ2-7 TRBV12-3/TRBV12-4 14 CASSLQGTIYEQYF
TRBJ1-5 TRBV7-9 17 CASSFITGEGENQPQHF
TRBJ2-3 TRBV6-5 13 CASSLQGTDTQYF
TRBJ2-7 TRBV6-2/TRBV6-3 12 CASSDTGVEQYF
TRBJ1-2 TRBV6-2/TRBV6-3 11 CASTGGDGYTF
TRBJ2-7 TRBV29-1 12 CSERGQGNEQYF
TRBJ2-7 TRBV20-1 13 CSARFDRGYEQYF
TRBJ1-3 TRBV7-3 14 CASSPGGPAGSIYF